A selection of T cell receptor beta chains follows, all from one sample in a study of metastatic and nonmetastatic thyroid tumors. MiXCR reprocessed the PCR reads for TCRdb. The data contain around 50,000 clones, approximately 20% of them singletons. Sequences were obtained from blood. The receptors shown here come from a male donor with papillary thyroid cancer or a benign thyroid nodule (not recorded which). Some clones in this sample may be carry-over from other donors' samples. Each CDR3 is given with its conserved first and last residue. Each record gives: D gene, J gene, clone size, V gene, CDR3 DNA, CDR3 protein. D genes are given only for firm matches. Size is stated for part of the rows, as once, few or many counts, or as a class when the clone is expanded.

TRBD1 | TRBJ2-3 | many | TRBV6-1 | TGTGCCAGCACCGACAGGGGAATGGGCACAGATACGCAGTATTTT | CASTDRGMGTDTQYF
TRBD2 | TRBJ2-2 | . | TRBV7-9 | TGTGCCAGCAGCTCGGGACTAGCGGGAGGAGGGGAGCTGTTTTTT | CASSSGLAGGGELFF
. | TRBJ1-2 | many | TRBV4-1 | TGCGCCAGCAGCCCGCGGAGTGGGGGGAGCTATGGCTACACCTTC | CASSPRSGGSYGYTF
TRBD2 | TRBJ2-7 | . | TRBV4-2 | TGTGCCAGCAGACATACGGGACTAGGCGTTTACGAGCAGTACTTC | CASRHTGLGVYEQYF
. | TRBJ2-1 | few | TRBV6-5 | TGTGCCAGCAGTTACAGCGAGTCGAGCTCCTACAATGATCAGTTCTTC | CASSYSESSSYNDQFF
. | TRBJ2-5 | . | TRBV27 | TGTGCCAGCAGCCCCTCGGTTCGGCAAGAGACCCAGTACTTC | CASSPSVRQETQYF
TRBD1 | TRBJ2-7 | many | TRBV12-3/TRBV12-4 | TGTGCCAGCAGCCCGGGACAGGGTGGCGAGCAGTACTTC | CASSPGQGGEQYF
TRBD1 | TRBJ1-1 | few | TRBV6-1 | TGTGCCAGCAGGAAGAAACAGGGGTTAGGCACTGAAGCTTTCTTT | CASRKKQGLGTEAFF
. | TRBJ2-1 | few | TRBV20-1 | TGCAGTGCTAGTCCCCTGGGGCCCCAAAGGAATGAGCAGTTCTTC | CSASPLGPQRNEQFF
. | TRBJ2-2 | . | TRBV6-1 | TGTGCCAGCACCTTGAGCGTGAGCGGGGAGCTGTTTTTT | CASTLSVSGELFF
. | TRBJ1-3 | many | TRBV12-3/TRBV12-4 | TGTGCCAGCAGTCTCGGGGCAAACTCTGGAAACACCATATATTTT | CASSLGANSGNTIYF
. | TRBJ2-7 | many | TRBV9 | TGTGCCAGCAGCGCCTTCACAGGGTCCGACGAGCAGTACTTC | CASSAFTGSDEQYF
TRBD2 | TRBJ2-7 | few | TRBV6-5 | TGTGCCAGCAGTTCTGGACTAGCTGGCGAGCAGTACTTC | CASSSGLAGEQYF
. | TRBJ2-3 | . | TRBV11-2 | TGTGCCAGCAGCCTGTACAGGGCCCTTACAGATACGCAGTATTTT | CASSLYRALTDTQYF
. | TRBJ2-7 | . | TRBV20-1 | TGCAGTGCTAGAGATGATACAGGGAACTACGAGCAGTACTTC | CSARDDTGNYEQYF
TRBD1 | TRBJ2-3 | . | TRBV6-5 | TGTGCCAGCAGTACGCGTTGGACAGGGGAGTGCATAGATACGCAGTATTTT | CASSTRWTGECIDTQYF
. | TRBJ2-2 | many | TRBV6-5 | TGTGCCAGCAGTTACTCGAATGGGGGTGGGGTTGTGTTTTTT | CASSYSNGGGVVFF
. | TRBJ2-2 | . | TRBV11-2 | TGTGCCAGCAGCTTATCCCAGGGGCCAACGAACACCGGGGAGCTGTTTTTT | CASSLSQGPTNTGELFF
. | TRBJ2-3 | . | TRBV24-1 | TGTGCCACCAGTGATCCCCTGTTCTCAACGGGCACAGATACGCAGTATTTT | CATSDPLFSTGTDTQYF
TRBD1 | TRBJ1-6 | . | TRBV30 | TGTGCCTGGAGTCAGGGACAGGATAATTCACCCCTCCACTTT | CAWSQGQDNSPLHF
TRBD1 | TRBJ2-7 | few | TRBV6-1 | TGTGCCAGCAGTGATGGGACAGGGGGCTCCTACGAGCAGTACTTC | CASSDGTGGSYEQYF
. | TRBJ2-3 | . | TRBV11-2 | TGTGCCAGCAGCTTGTCCAGTGGGGCAGATACGCAGTATTTT | CASSLSSGADTQYF
. | TRBJ1-2 | . | TRBV20-1 | TGCAGTGCTAGAGGGGGGCTGGAGGGCTATGGCTACACCTTC | CSARGGLEGYGYTF
. | TRBJ1-4 | . | TRBV3-1 | TGTGCCAGCAGCCAAGAAGGCCACCTCACTGAAAAACTGTTTTTT | CASSQEGHLTEKLFF
. | TRBJ2-7 | many | TRBV12-3/TRBV12-4 | TGTGCCAGCAGCTTCTACGAGCAGTACTTC | CASSFYEQYF
. | TRBJ1-3 | many | TRBV9 | TGTGCCAGCAGCGTAGACAGGGCCTCTGGAAACACCATATATTTT | CASSVDRASGNTIYF
TRBD1 | TRBJ2-3 | many | TRBV24-1 | TGTGCCACCAGTGATTTGCCGGGCAGGGGGCCCACAGATACGCAGTATTTT | CATSDLPGRGPTDTQYF
TRBD1 | TRBJ1-6 | . | TRBV9 | TGTGCCAGCAGCACAAGGACAGGGTACGATAATTCACCCCTCCACTTT | CASSTRTGYDNSPLHF
. | TRBJ1-1 | . | TRBV30 | TGTGCCTGGAGGCCTCCGACAGCCCACACTGAAGCTTTCTTT | CAWRPPTAHTEAFF
TRBD1 | TRBJ1-2 | . | TRBV3-1 | TGTGCCAGCAGTGAAACCGACAGGGGGCCCTATGGCTACACCTTC | CASSETDRGPYGYTF
. | TRBJ2-7 | few | TRBV2 | TGTGCCAGCACTGAGGTACAGGTGGCTCGTGAGCAGTACTTC | CASTEVQVAREQYF
TRBD1 | TRBJ1-1 | many | TRBV27 | TGTGCCAGCTTACCGTTGACATCGGACAGGGAAGTTTATATGGCTTTCTTT | CASLPLTSDREVYMAFF
. | TRBJ1-2 | . | TRBV7-9 | TGTGCCAGCAGCTTTGACAGCCGGACGCAAGGCTACACCTTC | CASSFDSRTQGYTF
TRBD1 | TRBJ2-3 | . | TRBV6-2/TRBV6-3 | TGTGCCAGCAGGGGAACTGGACAGGATCCACTCACAGATACGGAGTATTTT | CASRGTGQDPLTDTEYF
. | TRBJ2-3 | once | TRBV20-1 | TGCAGTGCTGACAGAGGGGGTGGCACAGATATTCAGTATTTT | CSADRGGGTDIQYF
TRBD1 | TRBJ1-2 | medium-sized | TRBV6-5 | TGTGCCAGCAGTTACTCCGGACAGGGAGTTTCGGGCTACACCTTC | CASSYSGQGVSGYTF
. | TRBJ2-7 | few | TRBV10-2 | TGCGCCAGCAGTGAGCCCCGACCGGAGTCCTACGAGCAGTACTTC | CASSEPRPESYEQYF
. | TRBJ1-5 | many | TRBV12-5 | TGTGCTAGTGGGCGGACGGCGTCCCCATATCAGCCCCAGCATTTT | CASGRTASPYQPQHF
. | TRBJ2-3 | many | TRBV19 | TGTGCCAGTAGTATTTCTGAAAACACAGATACGCAGTATTTT | CASSISENTDTQYF
. | TRBJ2-7 | . | TRBV20-1 | TGCAGTGCTCCGGGACAATTTATCTACGAGCAGTACTTC | CSAPGQFIYEQYF
. | TRBJ1-1 | few | TRBV30 | TGTGCCTGGAGGGCGGGGGCGGCTGAAGCTTTCTTT | CAWRAGAAEAFF
. | TRBJ1-1 | many | TRBV3-1 | TGTGCCAGCAGCCAAGATACGAGGTCGGTCGCTGAAGCTTTCTTT | CASSQDTRSVAEAFF
. | TRBJ1-2 | . | TRBV9 | TGTGCCAGCAGCGTAGCAGGTGGGTTAGGCGGCTACACCTTC | CASSVAGGLGGYTF